The T cell receptor (beta chain) described here comes from a study of T cell repertoires in cytomegalovirus infection. Study-wide context: Researchers turned to recently identified HLA-C-restricted CMV epitopes as well as well-studied HLA-B-restricted ones. The public TCR beta signatures pointed to both CMV infection and matching HLA type.

Via MiXCR, TCRdb re-called the reads, giving one row per CDR3 protein. The sample holds around 71,000 distinct CDR3 sequences; 20% are singletons and the top ten take roughly two thirds. Study results and caveats: CMV carriers with the relevant HLA were identified by cumulative public TCR beta family frequency. Dominant in the ex vivo response were TCR beta clonotypes restricted by HLA-C and specific for CMV.

About this clonotype: Its antigen is currently unknown.

The CDR3 loop spans 17 amino acids. Germline values: CDR1 SGHTA, CDR2 FQGNSA. The V gene end was trimmed by 7 bases and the J gene end by 8 bases; junction bases not matched to a gene: 16. Source: CD8+ T cells from cultured PBMCs, taken from culture after CMV antigen stimulation. V usage is TRBV7-2 and J usage is TRBJ1-6; 8 bases line up with TRBD1. The clonotype originates from a human donor in good health (CMV status not recorded). Some clones in this sample may be carry-over from other donors' samples. Here the CDR3 DNA reads TGTGCCAGCACCCTCACGGACAGGGACCTAGAGCATTCACCCCTCCACTTT. Protein: CASTLTDRDLEHSPLHF.